Sequencing of this T cell receptor beta chain was carried out in a study of graft-versus-host responses after intestinal transplantation. Overall study: Multivisceral, liver-intestinal, or isolated intestinal grafts went to recipients. Every recipient had anti-thymocyte globulin induction and around three years of tacrolimus plus steroids.

Germline-derived CDR1 and CDR2 are SGHTA and FQGNSA. Trimming cost V 3 bases and J 11 bases; bases outside gene matches: 2. The CDR3 is made up of 12 amino acids. Study-level findings and limits: Recipient marrow contained GvH clones, some of which appeared first in ileum or blood. Elevated graft-versus-host to host-versus-graft clonal ratios in allografts were recorded for patients with graft-donor T cell macrochimerism.

Profiling relied on immunoSEQ multiplex PCR, and the TCRdb table lists in-frame clones only, not all of them. The sample has about 82,000 clones, around 92% seen once. For this clone: Its antigen is as yet unknown.

V and J are TRBV7-2 and TRBJ2-3; TRBD2 matches 10 bases. Here the sequenced sample was unstimulated CD4+ T cells sorted from spleen or lymph node cells, taken before intestinal transplant. The sequence derives from a human donor who received an intestinal transplant. The chain's CDR3 is CASSFIAGGQYF. In DNA form, the CDR3 reads TGTGCCAGCAGCTTTATAGCGGGGGGGCAGTATTTT.